The TCR beta chain described here comes from a study of blood T cell repertoires in COVID-19. Authors' methods: Amplification with reference gene primers provided the estimates of nucleated cell counts. Sequenced by immunoSEQ multiplex PCR; TCRdb stores in-frame clones only, minus some. V, J and clone size were drawn from that table, and D and trimming were deduced from the DNA. The sample has about 20,000 clones, about four fifths seen once. This clone has a single count. This sequence originates from a man older than 75 with acute or convalescent COVID-19. Sequenced: peripheral blood.

CDR3 nucleotide sequence: TGTGCCAGCAGCTCAGGGACTAGCGGCAATGAGCAGTTCTTC. Translated: CASSSGTSGNEQFF. The chain links TRBV4-2 to TRBJ2-1; 11 bases are shared with TRBD2. Germline V gene sequence: CDR1 LGHNA, CDR2 YNFKEQ. Losses at the gene ends were 5 bases for V and 6 bases for J; bases not matched to a gene: 3. The CDR3 is made up of 14 amino acids.